This passage covers 22 T cell receptor beta chains from one sample sequenced in a study of blood T cell repertoires in COVID-19. The protocol was immunoSEQ multiplex PCR, while the TCRdb copy is restricted to in-frame clones and leaves out a portion. The table records about 140,000 clones, roughly 80% of them present only once. The sequenced sample was peripheral blood. These receptors came from a woman aged 80 or over in a cohort sampled during active or convalescent COVID-19.

Here the CDR3 reads CASSLGQGSSDTQYF. DNA for the CDR3: TGTGCCAGCAGCCTAGGACAGGGATCGTCAGATACGCAGTATTTT. V is TRBV5-5 and J is TRBJ2-3; 8 bases fit TRBD1. V shed 4 bases, J shed 4 bases, and the junction held 8 bases outside the gene matches. This CDR3 contains 15 residues. Germline V gene sequence: CDR1 SGHKS, CDR2 YYEKEE (reference sequence).

V and J are TRBV5-1 and TRBJ1-2; 8 positions match TRBD1. The germline CDR1 and CDR2 sequences are SGHRS and YFSETQ. CDR3 length equals 15 residues. The V and J ends lost 0 bases and 7 bases, in that order; junction bases with no gene match: 8. Here the CDR3 reads CASSLDPGQGSGYTF. The DNA for the CDR3 is TGCGCCAGCAGCTTGGACCCCGGACAGGGAAGTGGCTACACCTTC.

This clone occurred a few times. The chain carries TRBV6-5 and TRBJ2-7; 9 bases agree with TRBD1. Germline CDR1 is MNHEY and CDR2 is SVGAGI. This CDR3 is 14 amino acids long. Trimming at V came to 5 bases and at J to 6 bases, leaving 8 bases not matched to a gene. CDR3 region: CASSPRDRASEQYV. The CDR3 coding sequence is TGTGCCAGCAGTCCCCGGGACAGGGCCTCCGAGCAGTACGTC.

The chain carries TRBV18 and TRBJ1-1; D gene ambiguous. In germline, CDR1 is KGHSH, CDR2 LQKENI. V lost 8 bases and J lost 3, with 16 bases in between. This CDR3 comprises 14 residues. The DNA for the CDR3 is TGTGCCAGCACAGACACTCTGGTGGACACTGAAGCTTTCTTT. Translating gives CASTDTLVDTEAFF.

The chain links TRBV3-1 (or the pseudogene TRBV3-2) to TRBJ1-2; 11 bases match TRBD1. The CDR3 loop spans 12 amino acids. J gave up 8 bases and V 6 bases, and 2 bases lay outside the gene matches. Germline CDR1 LGHDT, CDR2 YNNKEL (reference sequence). In nucleotides, the CDR3 is TGTGCCAGCAGTCGGACAGGGGGCGGCTACACCTTC. Residues: CASSRTGGGYTF.

The V and J genes are TRBV7-2 and TRBJ2-2; the D is unclear. Germline loops: CDR1 SGHTA, CDR2 FQGNSA. This CDR3 has 15 residues. The V gene lost 1 base and the J gene lost 7 bases, with 13 bases spanning the gap. CDR3 DNA sequence: TGTGCCAGCAGCTTAGGTGGCAGGCGTAGCGGGGAGCTGTTTTTT. Translated, it gives CASSLGGRRSGELFF.

This chain connects TRBV18 to TRBJ1-2; 7 bases are a match to TRBD1. CDR1 is KGHSH and CDR2 is LQKENI in the germline V gene. This CDR3 comprises 17 residues. The trim removed 3 bases at V and 3 bases at J, leaving 13 bases unmatched. The CDR3 region has the DNA TGTGCCAGCTCACCGCGGGGCAGAGAACAGGGGCACTATGGCTACACCTTC. Translated: CASSPRGREQGHYGYTF.

DNA for the CDR3: TGTGCCACCGTTGCCGGTGGCTACACCTTC. As protein: CATVAGGYTF. The chain links TRBV6-5 to TRBJ1-2; D is unclear. CDR1 is MNHEY and CDR2 is SVGAGI in the germline V gene. V lost 10 bases and J lost 7, with 10 bases in between. This CDR3 contains 10 residues.

The chain links TRBV5-1 to TRBJ1-6, with TRBD1 identical over 9 bases. Per germline, CDR1 SGHRS and CDR2 YFSETQ. The junction had 4 bases not matched to a gene; V was cut back by 2 bases and J by 10 bases. The CDR3 has 14 residues. The CDR3 DNA follows: TGCGCCAGCAGCTTACAGGGGGCTCGGTCACCCCTCCACTTT. Protein: CASSLQGARSPLHF.

This chain joins TRBV24-1 and TRBJ1-5; D is unresolved. CDR1 is KGHDR and CDR2 is SFDVKD in the germline V gene. The CDR3 totals 17 residues. Trimming took 4 bases from V and 3 from J, leaving 18 bases between them. The CDR3: CATSELARRINNQPQHF. DNA for the CDR3: TGTGCCACCAGTGAACTAGCGAGGCGGATAAACAATCAGCCCCAGCATTTT.

This sequence joins TRBV7-6 and TRBJ2-1, with TRBD1 identical over 9 bases. Germline CDR1 is SGHVS and CDR2 is FNYEAQ. The V segment lost 4 bases and the J segment 9 bases; nucleotides outside the gene matches: 7. CDR3 size: 14 residues. CDR3 amino acids: CASSSRQGVVEQFF. CDR3 nucleotide sequence: TGTGCCAGCAGCTCCAGACAGGGGGTAGTTGAGCAGTTCTTC.

The genes are TRBV19 and TRBJ1-6; D possibly corresponds to TRBD1 (5 bases). The length of the CDR3 is 13 residues. The V and J ends lost 9 bases and 5 bases respectively, with 11 bases between them. Germline values: CDR1 LNHDA, CDR2 SQIVND (reference sequence). The chain's CDR3 is CASGRQNNSPLHF. DNA of the CDR3: TGTGCCAGCGGGCGACAGAATAATTCACCCCTCCACTTT. Using reference TRBV19 and TRBJ1-6 for the parts outside the CDR3, the full variable domain is DGGITQSPKYLFRKEGQNVTLSCEQNLNHDAMYWYRQDPGQGLRLIYYSQIVNDFQKGDIAEGYSVSREKKESFPLTVTSAQKNPTAFYLCASGRQNNSPLHFGNGTRLTVT.

The chain recombines TRBV3-1 (or the pseudogene TRBV3-2) with TRBJ1-5; D remains unclear. Germline assignment: CDR1 LGHDT and CDR2 YNNKEL (reference sequence). The V end lost 9 bases, the J end lost 6 bases, and 12 bases lay between the germline ends. The CDR3 spans 12 residues. Written as DNA, the CDR3 is TGTGCCAGGGCCTCGTTAGCTCAGCCCCAGCATTTT. Protein product: CARASLAQPQHF.

The count of this clone is one. The chain couples TRBV5-4 to TRBJ1-2; TRBD1 agrees at 8 bases. The CDR3 has 14 residues. After removal of 3 bases from V and 6 bases from J, the junction contained 7 bases not matched to a gene. Germline V CDR1 and CDR2: SGHNT, YYREEE (reference sequence). CDR3 protein: CASSWETGADGYTF. For the CDR3, the DNA is TGTGCCAGCAGCTGGGAGACAGGGGCGGATGGCTACACCTTC.

V gene TRBV6-2 or TRBV6-3 combines with J gene TRBJ1-3; no clear D gene. This CDR3 spans 13 amino acids. CDR1 is MNHEY and CDR2 is SVGEGT in the germline V gene. Trimming took off 4 bases at V and 3 bases at J, with 7 bases between the two ends. CDR3 residues: CASSFAGGNTIYF. The DNA for the CDR3 is TGTGCCAGCAGTTTCGCAGGTGGAAACACCATATATTTT.

The chain combines TRBV9 with TRBJ2-5; 8 bases map to TRBD2. V shed 0 bases and J 0 bases; nucleotides not matched to a gene: 7. Germline CDR1 is SGDLS and CDR2 is YYNGEE. The CDR3 loop spans 17 amino acids. The CDR3 is CASSVGGRGGNQETQYF. DNA of the CDR3: TGTGCCAGCAGCGTAGGCGGACGCGGGGGGAACCAAGAGACCCAGTACTTC.

Comment on this clone: At the DNA level, this CDR3 is encoded by other sequences in the same sample as well. The chain recombines TRBV28 with TRBJ1-2; D remains unclear. The CDR3 runs 15 residues. V was clipped by 6 bases and J by 1 base, with 15 bases between them. The V gene's germline CDR1 is MDHEN and CDR2 SYDVKM. As DNA, the CDR3 is TGTGCCAGCAGATACCAGTCGGGAAGTAACTATGGCTACACCTTC. Translated: CASRYQSGSNYGYTF.

The rearrangement links TRBV6-2 or TRBV6-3 to TRBJ2-3; D is unresolved. V was cut by 3 bases and J by 6 bases, with 25 bases left in between. Germline V gene data show CDR1 as MNHEY and CDR2 as SVGEGT. CDR3 length: 18 residues. CDR3 sequence: CASSYVGSEFEVADTQYF. CDR3 in DNA: TGTGCCAGCAGTTATGTCGGAAGCGAGTTTGAAGTGGCGGATACGCAGTATTTT.

V is TRBV18 and J is TRBJ2-3; no clear D. The CDR3 runs 13 residues. CDR1 and CDR2 (germline): KGHSH, LQKENI. Trimming cost V 6 bases and J 2 bases, with 9 bases left between them. The CDR3 loop is CASSRTATDTQYF. The CDR3 nucleotides read TGTGCCAGCTCGCGTACAGCCACAGATACGCAGTATTTT.

The chain links TRBV19 to TRBJ1-1; 8 bases line up with TRBD1. The CDR3 loop spans 15 amino acids. Germline V gives CDR1 LNHDA, CDR2 SQIVND (reference sequence). V gave up 5 bases and J gave up 1 base; unmatched junction bases: 6. In DNA, the CDR3 is TGTGCCAGTAGTCGAACAGGGGGTACGAACACTGAAGCTTTCTTT. Translating gives CASSRTGGTNTEAFF.

This clone was recorded only once. The rearrangement uses TRBV9 and TRBJ2-5; TRBD2 aligns across 9 bases. The CDR3 extends over 17 amino acids. Germline V gives CDR1 SGDLS, CDR2 YYNGEE. The J segment lost 1 base and the V segment lost 3 bases, leaving 10 bases of the junction unmatched. The CDR3 protein is CASSGGGLAGSQETQYF. In nucleotides, the CDR3 is TGTGCCAGCAGCGGGGGTGGGCTAGCGGGGAGCCAAGAGACCCAGTACTTC.

The V gene is TRBV2, the J gene TRBJ1-1; tentatively, D is TRBD1 (6 bases). The CDR3 covers 14 residues. Trimming cost V 5 bases and J 0 bases, with 10 bases left between them. Germline V gene lookup returns CDR1 SNHLY and CDR2 FYNNEI. The CDR3 DNA follows: TGTGCCAGCAGTTCCGGACAGTTGAACACTGAAGCTTTCTTT. It encodes CASSSGQLNTEAFF. Full variable domain (rest looked up from reference TRBV2 and TRBJ1-1): EPEVTQTPSHQVTQMGQEVILRCVPISNHLYFYWYRQILGQKVEFLVSFYNNEISEKSEIFDDQFSVERPDGSNFTLKIRSTKLEDSAMYFCASSSGQLNTEAFFGQGTRLTVV.